Detailed here is one TCR beta chain. RNA totalling about 0.45 to 1 ug underwent reverse transcription with random hexamers. The method of amplification for TCR beta CDR3 was immunoSEQ multiplex PCR, covering 54 Vbeta and 13 Jbeta. TCRdb analysed the immunoSEQ multiplex PCR reads with MiXCR anew, one entry per CDR3 protein. The sample comprises around 77,000 distinct CDR3 sequences, 96% of which are singletons, and 0.09% to 0.13% rests with the top ten. V trimming: 5 bases; J trimming: 8 bases; junction bases outside the gene matches: 12. The CDR3 loop spans 15 amino acids. Germline CDR1 SGHTA, CDR2 FQGTGA. The sample is drawn from a study of CD8 T cells in Susac syndrome.

The clonotype originates from a human donor with multiple sclerosis. The sample consisted of CD4+ T cells from PBMCs. The V gene is TRBV7-3, the J gene TRBJ2-1; 7 bases match TRBD1. CDR3 DNA: TGTGCCAGCAGCGCGCCCGGGACAGCCTCCTATGAGCAGTTCTTC. Protein sequence: CASSAPGTASYEQFF.